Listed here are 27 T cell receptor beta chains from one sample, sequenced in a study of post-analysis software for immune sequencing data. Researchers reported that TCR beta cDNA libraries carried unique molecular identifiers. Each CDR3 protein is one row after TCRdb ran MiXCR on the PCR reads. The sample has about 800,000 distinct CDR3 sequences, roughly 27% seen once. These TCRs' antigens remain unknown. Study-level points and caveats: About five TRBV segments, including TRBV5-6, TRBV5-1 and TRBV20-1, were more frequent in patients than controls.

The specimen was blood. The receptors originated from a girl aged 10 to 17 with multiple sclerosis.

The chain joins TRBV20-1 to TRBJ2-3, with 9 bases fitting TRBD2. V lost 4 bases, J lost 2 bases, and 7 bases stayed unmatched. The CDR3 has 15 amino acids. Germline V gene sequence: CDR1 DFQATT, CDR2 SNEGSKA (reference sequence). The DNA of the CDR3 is TGCAGTGCTAATCCTCTAGCGGGGATCACAGATACGCAGTATTTT. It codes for CSANPLAGITDTQYF.

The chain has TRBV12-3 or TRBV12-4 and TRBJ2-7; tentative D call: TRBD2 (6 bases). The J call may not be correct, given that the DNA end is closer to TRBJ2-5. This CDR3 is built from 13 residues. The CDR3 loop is CASSLRTKETQYF. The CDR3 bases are TGTGCCAGCAGTTTGAGGACTAAAGAGACCCAGTACTTC.

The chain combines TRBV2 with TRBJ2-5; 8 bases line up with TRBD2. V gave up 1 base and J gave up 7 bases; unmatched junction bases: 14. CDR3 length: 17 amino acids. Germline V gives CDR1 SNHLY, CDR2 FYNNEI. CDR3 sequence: CASSEVPPFVSGGTQYF. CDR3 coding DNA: TGTGCCAGCAGTGAAGTGCCCCCTTTTGTCAGCGGGGGGACCCAGTACTTC.

CDR3 amino acids: CASSTTGRPAFF. CDR3 bases: TGTGCCAGCAGCACCACAGGGAGGCCCGCTTTCTTT. The chain joins TRBV6-4 to TRBJ1-1; the D gene is possibly TRBD1 (6 bases). V was clipped by 6 bases and J by 11 bases, with 16 bases between them. CDR1 is MRHNA and CDR2 is SNTAGT in the germline V gene. This CDR3 has 12 amino acids.

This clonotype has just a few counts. This CDR3 reads CASGLAQQGYNEQFF. The DNA for the CDR3 is TGTGCTAGTGGTTTGGCCCAACAGGGGTACAATGAGCAGTTCTTC. This chain connects TRBV12-5 to TRBJ2-1; 7 bases are shared with TRBD1. The germline gives CDR1 LGHNT, CDR2 FRNRAP. This CDR3 spans 15 amino acids. Trimming removed 1 base from V and 4 bases from J; junction bases left unmatched: 4.

As DNA, the CDR3 is TGCAGTGCCACTCCCGTTTCTACCCCAGCTTTCTTT. This sequence encodes CSATPVSTPAFF. V and J are TRBV20-1 and TRBJ1-1; no clear D. Per germline, CDR1 DFQATT and CDR2 SNEGSKA (reference sequence). The V gene lost 6 bases and the J gene lost 10 bases, with 18 bases spanning the gap. The CDR3 runs 12 residues.

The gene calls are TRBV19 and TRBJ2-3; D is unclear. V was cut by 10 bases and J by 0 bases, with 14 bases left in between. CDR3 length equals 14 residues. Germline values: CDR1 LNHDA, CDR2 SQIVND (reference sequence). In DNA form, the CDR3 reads TGTGCCACCAGCAGCTCTTTCAGCACAGATACGCAGTATTTT. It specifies CATSSSFSTDTQYF.

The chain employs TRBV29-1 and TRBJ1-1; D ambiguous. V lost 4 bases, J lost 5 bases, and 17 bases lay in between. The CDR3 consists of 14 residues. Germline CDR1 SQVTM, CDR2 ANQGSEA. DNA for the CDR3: TGCAGCGTTGTAGGAGGGATCGCGGGGACTGAAGCTTTCTTT. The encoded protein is CSVVGGIAGTEAFF. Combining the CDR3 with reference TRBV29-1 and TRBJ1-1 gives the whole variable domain SAVISQKPSRDICQRGTSLTIQCQVDSQVTMMFWYRQQPGQSLTLIATANQGSEATYESGFVIDKFPISRPNLTFSTLTVSNMSPEDSSIYLCSVVGGIAGTEAFFGQGTRLTVV.

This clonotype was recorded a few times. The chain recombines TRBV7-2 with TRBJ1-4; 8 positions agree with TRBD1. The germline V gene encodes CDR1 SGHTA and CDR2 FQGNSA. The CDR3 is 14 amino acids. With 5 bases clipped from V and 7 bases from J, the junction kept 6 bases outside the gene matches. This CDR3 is CASSPTGGAEKLFF. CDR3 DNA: TGTGCCAGCAGCCCAACAGGGGGGGCTGAAAAACTGTTTTTT.

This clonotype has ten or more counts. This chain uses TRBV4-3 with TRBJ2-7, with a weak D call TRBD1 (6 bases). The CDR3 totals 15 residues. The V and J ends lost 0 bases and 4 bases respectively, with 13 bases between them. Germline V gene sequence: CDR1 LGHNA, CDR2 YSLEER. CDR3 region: CASSQEPGAIYEQYF. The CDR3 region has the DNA TGCGCCAGCAGCCAAGAGCCAGGGGCCATATACGAGCAGTACTTC.

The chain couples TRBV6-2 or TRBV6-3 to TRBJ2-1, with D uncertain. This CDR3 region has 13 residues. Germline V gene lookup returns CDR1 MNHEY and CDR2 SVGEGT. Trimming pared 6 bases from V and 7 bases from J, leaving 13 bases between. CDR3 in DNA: TGTGCCAGCAGATCACTTGGCCAGAATGAGCAGTTCTTC. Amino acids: CASRSLGQNEQFF.

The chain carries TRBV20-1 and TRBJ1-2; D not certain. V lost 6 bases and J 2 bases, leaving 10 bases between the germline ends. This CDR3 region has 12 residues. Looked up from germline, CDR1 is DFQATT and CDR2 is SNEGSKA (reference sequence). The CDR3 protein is CSAGPFNYGYTF. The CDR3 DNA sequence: TGCAGTGCGGGTCCTTTCAACTATGGCTACACCTTC.

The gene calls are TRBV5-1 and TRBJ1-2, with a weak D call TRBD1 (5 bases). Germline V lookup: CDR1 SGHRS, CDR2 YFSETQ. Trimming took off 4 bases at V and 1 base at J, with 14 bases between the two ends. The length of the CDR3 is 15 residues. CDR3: CASSPGLRDNYGYTF. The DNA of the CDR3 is TGCGCCAGCAGCCCGGGGCTTCGGGATAACTATGGCTACACCTTC.

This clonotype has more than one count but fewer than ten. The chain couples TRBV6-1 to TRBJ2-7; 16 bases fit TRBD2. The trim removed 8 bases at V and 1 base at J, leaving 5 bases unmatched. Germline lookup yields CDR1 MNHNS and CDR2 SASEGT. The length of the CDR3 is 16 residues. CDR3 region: CASQGLAGGISYEQYF. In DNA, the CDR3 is TGTGCCAGCCAGGGACTAGCGGGAGGGATTTCCTACGAGCAGTACTTC.

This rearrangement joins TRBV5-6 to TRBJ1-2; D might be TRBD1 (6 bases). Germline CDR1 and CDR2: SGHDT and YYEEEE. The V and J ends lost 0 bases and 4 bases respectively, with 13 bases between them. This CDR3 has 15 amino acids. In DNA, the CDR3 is TGTGCCAGCAGCTTGGGCTCGGGGGGGGCCTATGGCTACACCTTC. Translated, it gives CASSLGSGGAYGYTF.

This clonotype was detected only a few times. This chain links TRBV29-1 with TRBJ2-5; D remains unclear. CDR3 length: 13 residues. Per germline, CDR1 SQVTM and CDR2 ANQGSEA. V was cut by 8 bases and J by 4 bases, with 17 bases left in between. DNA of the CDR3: TGCAGCATGGGCCGGGCCTGGGGAGAGACCCAGTACTTC. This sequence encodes CSMGRAWGETQYF.

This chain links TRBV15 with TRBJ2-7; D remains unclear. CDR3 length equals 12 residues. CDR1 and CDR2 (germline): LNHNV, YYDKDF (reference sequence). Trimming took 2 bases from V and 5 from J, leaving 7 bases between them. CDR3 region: CATSRQGNEQYF. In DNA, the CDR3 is TGTGCCACCAGCAGACAAGGTAACGAGCAGTACTTC. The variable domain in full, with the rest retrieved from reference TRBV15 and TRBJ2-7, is DAMVIQNPRYQVTQFGKPVTLSCSQTLNHNVMYWYQQKSSQAPKLLFHYYDKDFNNEADTPDNFQSRRPNTSFCFLDIRSPGLGDTAMYLCATSRQGNEQYFGPGTRLTVT.

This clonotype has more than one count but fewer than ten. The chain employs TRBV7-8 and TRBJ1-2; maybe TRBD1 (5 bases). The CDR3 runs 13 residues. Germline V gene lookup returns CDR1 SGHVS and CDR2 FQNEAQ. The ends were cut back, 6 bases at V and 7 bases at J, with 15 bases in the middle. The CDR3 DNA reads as TGTGCCAGCAGTCCCTTATGGGGACGTGGCTACACCTTC. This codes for CASSPLWGRGYTF.

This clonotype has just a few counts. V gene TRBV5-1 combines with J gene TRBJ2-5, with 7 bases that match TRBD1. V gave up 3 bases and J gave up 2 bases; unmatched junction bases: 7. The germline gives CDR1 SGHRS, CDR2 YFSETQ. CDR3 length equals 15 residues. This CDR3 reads CASSWYGTEQETQYF. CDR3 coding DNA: TGCGCCAGCAGCTGGTACGGGACAGAGCAAGAGACCCAGTACTTC.

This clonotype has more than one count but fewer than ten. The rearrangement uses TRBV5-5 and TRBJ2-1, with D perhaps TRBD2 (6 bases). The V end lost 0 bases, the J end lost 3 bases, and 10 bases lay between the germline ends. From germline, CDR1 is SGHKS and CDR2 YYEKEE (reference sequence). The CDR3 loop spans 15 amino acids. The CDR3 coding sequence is TGTGCCAGCAGCTTGGGGGGGGTCATCTACAATGAGCAGTTCTTC. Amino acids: CASSLGGVIYNEQFF.

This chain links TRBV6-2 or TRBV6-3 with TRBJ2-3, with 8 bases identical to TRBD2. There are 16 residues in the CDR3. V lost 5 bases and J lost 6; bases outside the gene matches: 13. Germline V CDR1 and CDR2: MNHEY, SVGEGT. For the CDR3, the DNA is TGTGCCAGCAGTGACCCCTCGGGACTAGTCTCGGATACGCAGTATTTT. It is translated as CASSDPSGLVSDTQYF.

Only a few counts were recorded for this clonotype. The CDR3: CASSEGQGRTDTQYF. The CDR3 DNA reads TGTGCCAGCAGTGAAGGACAGGGACGCACAGATACGCAGTATTTT. The chain has TRBV2 and TRBJ2-3; TRBD1 aligns across 7 bases. The length of the CDR3 is 15 residues. The junction had 2 bases not matched to a gene; V was cut back by 1 base and J by 1 base. Germline V gene lookup returns CDR1 SNHLY and CDR2 FYNNEI.

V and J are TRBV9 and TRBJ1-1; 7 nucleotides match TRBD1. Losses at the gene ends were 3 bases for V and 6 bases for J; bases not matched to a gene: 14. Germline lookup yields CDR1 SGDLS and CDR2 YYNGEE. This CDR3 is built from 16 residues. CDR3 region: CASSASRGGDGSEAFF. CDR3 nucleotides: TGTGCCAGCAGCGCCTCGCGAGGGGGCGATGGGTCTGAAGCTTTCTTT.

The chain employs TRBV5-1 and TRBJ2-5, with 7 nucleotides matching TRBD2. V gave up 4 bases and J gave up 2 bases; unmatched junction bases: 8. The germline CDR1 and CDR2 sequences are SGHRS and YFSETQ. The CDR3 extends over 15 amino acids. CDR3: CASSRWGGSQETQYF. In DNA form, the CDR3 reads TGCGCCAGCAGCCGGTGGGGGGGATCGCAAGAGACCCAGTACTTC.

In DNA form, the CDR3 reads TGTGCCAGCAGTTACTTTGGGACAGGGGGGACAGATACGCAGTATTTT. Translating gives CASSYFGTGGTDTQYF. The chain joins TRBV6-5 to TRBJ2-3, with 11 bases matching TRBD1. CDR1 and CDR2 (germline): MNHEY, SVGAGI. With 1 base clipped from V and 3 bases from J, the junction kept 3 bases outside the gene matches. The CDR3 loop spans 16 amino acids.

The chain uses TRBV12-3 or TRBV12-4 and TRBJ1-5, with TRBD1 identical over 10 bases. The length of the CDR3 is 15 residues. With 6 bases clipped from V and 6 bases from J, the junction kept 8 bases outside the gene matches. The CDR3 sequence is CASSQTGGSGQPQHF. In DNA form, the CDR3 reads TGTGCCAGCAGCCAGACAGGGGGCTCGGGTCAGCCCCAGCATTTT.

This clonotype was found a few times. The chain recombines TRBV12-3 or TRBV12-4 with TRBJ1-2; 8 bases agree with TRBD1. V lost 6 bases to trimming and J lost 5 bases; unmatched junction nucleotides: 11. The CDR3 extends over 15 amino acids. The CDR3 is CASRETGAPIYGYTF. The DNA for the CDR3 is TGTGCCAGCAGAGAGACAGGGGCCCCAATATATGGCTACACCTTC.